Each of the 18 T cell receptor beta chains below was sequenced from the same sample in a study of blood T cells in healthy people across ages. PCR was performed a second time for roughly 7 to 12 cycles using a sample-barcoded 5' primer and a J-beta primer mix. TCRdb re-called the 5' RACE reads through MiXCR, storing one row per CDR3 protein. Among 1.5 million to 2 million distinct CDR3 sequences listed, 30% to 40% were seen once. The sequencing sample was made of blood. Receptors were obtained from a human donor in good health.

The gene calls are TRBV7-2 and TRBJ2-7, with a weak D call TRBD1 (7 bases). Germline CDR1 and CDR2: SGHTA and FQGNSA. V gave up 1 base and J gave up 7 bases, with 14 bases separating them. The CDR3 contains 14 residues. This chain's CDR3 is CASSLEGAGREQYF. The CDR3, as DNA: TGTGCCAGCAGCTTAGAGGGGGCGGGGAGAGAGCAGTACTTC.

There are a few counts of this clonotype. The DNA of the CDR3 is TGTGCCAGCAGCTCCCATTTACCGGGACGGGGGGCTGATGAGCAGTTCTTC. Translation: CASSSHLPGRGADEQFF. This chain uses TRBV5-5 with TRBJ2-1; possibly TRBD2 for D (7 bases). The germline V gene has CDR1 SGHKS and CDR2 YYEKEE (reference sequence). V was cut by 3 bases and J by 8 bases, with 24 bases left in between. The CDR3 runs 17 residues. The full variable domain, with the rest looked up from reference TRBV5-5 and TRBJ2-1, is DAGVTQSPTHLIKTRGQQVTLRCSPISGHKSVSWYQQVLGQGPQFIFQYYEKEERGRGNFPDRFSARQFPNYSSELNVNALLLGDSALYLCASSSHLPGRGADEQFFGPGTRLTVL.

This clonotype was detected only a few times. V and J are TRBV7-2 and TRBJ2-7, with D possibly matching TRBD2 (7 bases). Trimming stripped 4 bases from V and 0 bases from J, with 19 bases between. Germline assignment: CDR1 SGHTA and CDR2 FQGNSA. The CDR3 sequence is 17 residues long. CDR3 loop: CASSSRGGGRGSYEQYF. The CDR3 bases are TGTGCCAGCAGCTCGAGGGGGGGCGGCCGCGGCTCCTACGAGCAGTACTTC.

The sample holds one count of this clonotype. CDR3 sequence: CAISAGRGQDYLHTEAFF. The CDR3 DNA reads TGTGCCATCAGTGCGGGTCGGGGACAAGACTACCTCCACACTGAAGCTTTCTTT. V gene TRBV10-3 combines with J gene TRBJ1-1; possibly TRBD1 for D (6 bases). The CDR3 covers 18 residues. Per germline, CDR1 ENHRY and CDR2 SYGVKD. V lost 4 bases to trimming and J lost 3 bases, with 24 bases between them.

A few counts support this clonotype. V gene TRBV10-3 combines with J gene TRBJ2-5, with D unresolved. The CDR3 length is 13 residues. CDR1 and CDR2 from the germline V gene are ENHRY and SYGVKD. The V and J ends lost 3 bases and 2 bases respectively, with 7 bases between them. CDR3 loop: CAISDGEQETQYF. CDR3 coding DNA: TGTGCCATCAGTGATGGAGAGCAAGAGACCCAGTACTTC.

This chain links TRBV7-2 with TRBJ1-6, with D perhaps matching TRBD1 (5 bases). The ends were cut back, 6 bases at V and 4 bases at J, with 19 bases in the middle. Germline-derived CDR1 and CDR2 are SGHTA and FQGNSA. The CDR3 length is 17 residues. The CDR3: CASSPVGGVKYNSPLHF. CDR3 DNA sequence: TGTGCCAGCAGTCCCGTGGGGGGGGTGAAGTATAATTCACCCCTCCACTTT.

V usage is TRBV5-1 and J usage is TRBJ2-3; TRBD1 might be the D (8 bases). The CDR3 is 15 amino acids. The V gene's germline CDR1 is SGHRS and CDR2 YFSETQ. Trimming removed 3 bases at V and 5 bases at J, with 16 bases between. The CDR3 sequence is CASSSPGGGRDTQYF. In nucleotides, the CDR3 is TGCGCCAGCAGCTCTCCAGGGGGCGGGAGAGATACGCAGTATTTT.

In DNA form, the CDR3 reads TGTGCCAGCAGTACCCAGGGTCATGAGCAGTTCTTC. Translation gives CASSTQGHEQFF. The genes are TRBV12-3 or TRBV12-4 and TRBJ2-1; D might be TRBD1 (5 bases). The CDR3 totals 12 residues. V was shortened by 5 bases and J by 8 bases, with 10 bases between the two germline ends.

This clonotype was detected a few times. V gene TRBV20-1 combines with J gene TRBJ2-7; 9 bases agree with TRBD1. Germline V CDR1 and CDR2: DFQATT, SNEGSKA (reference sequence). V lost 3 bases to trimming and J lost 0 bases; unmatched junction nucleotides: 6. The length of the CDR3 is 15 residues. CDR3 sequence reads: CSASSDRGLSYEQYF. Written as DNA, the CDR3 is TGCAGTGCTAGCTCGGACAGGGGACTCTCCTACGAGCAGTACTTC.

This clonotype was seen only a few times. V usage is TRBV6-1 and J usage is TRBJ1-6, with 10 bases lining up with TRBD1. The CDR3 sequence is 17 residues long. After removal of 3 bases from V and 10 bases from J, the junction contained 12 bases not matched to a gene. The germline V gene encodes CDR1 MNHNS and CDR2 SASEGT. CDR3 region: CASSDRGQGGNGSPLHF. The CDR3 nucleotides are TGTGCCAGCAGTGATAGAGGACAGGGGGGAAACGGGTCACCCCTCCACTTT.

V is TRBV5-6 and J is TRBJ2-7, with 8 nucleotides matching TRBD1. The junction had 8 bases not matched to a gene; V was cut back by 0 bases and J by 0 bases. Germline V gives CDR1 SGHDT, CDR2 YYEEEE. This CDR3 is 17 amino acids long. The CDR3 spells CASSLEGRTGISYEQYF. CDR3 nucleotide sequence: TGTGCCAGCAGCTTGGAGGGGAGGACAGGGATCTCCTACGAGCAGTACTTC.

In regard to this clonotype: A junction end diverges from the germline sequence, so it may reflect a read error. V and J are TRBV6-5 and TRBJ2-1; 10 bases align to TRBD1. CDR1 and CDR2 (germline): MNHEY, SVGAGI. The CDR3 spans 14 residues. CDR3 residues: CAGRRDRGGNEQFF. The CDR3, as DNA: TGTGCCGGCAGACGGGACAGGGGCGGCAATGAGCAGTTCTTC.

The genes are TRBV12-3 or TRBV12-4 and TRBJ2-7; 9 bases fit TRBD1. The CDR3 extends over 16 amino acids. Trimming removed 2 bases from V and 3 bases from J; junction bases left unmatched: 8. CDR3 amino acids: CASSLSWPGQGYEQYF. The CDR3 coding sequence is TGTGCCAGCAGTTTAAGTTGGCCGGGACAGGGCTACGAGCAGTACTTC.

This clonotype was observed a handful of times. The V and J genes are TRBV7-9 and TRBJ2-5; TRBD1 might be the D (6 bases). V was pared by 5 bases and J by 7 bases, with 23 bases between. The CDR3 has 16 amino acids. Germline values: CDR1 SEHNR, CDR2 FQNEAQ (reference sequence). DNA of the CDR3: TGTGCCAGCAGCGACGACAGGCTGGGGTTTATGGGGACCCAGTACTTC. Amino acids: CASSDDRLGFMGTQYF.

This rearrangement joins TRBV4-1 to TRBJ1-4; D not resolved. The CDR3 runs 14 residues. Germline CDR1 MGHRA, CDR2 YSYEKL. V was trimmed by 1 base and J by 8 bases, leaving 11 bases between them. Here the CDR3 reads CASSQGKGEEKLFF. The CDR3 DNA reads as TGCGCCAGCAGCCAAGGCAAGGGAGAGGAAAAACTGTTTTTT.

Turning to this clonotype: Relative to the germline gene, one junction end is altered; a read error may explain this. The chain joins TRBV7-2 to TRBJ2-1; 10 bases agree with TRBD2. From germline, CDR1 is SGHTA and CDR2 FQGNSA. The CDR3 consists of 16 residues. The CDR3 region has the DNA TGTGCCAGCGGCTTAATAGCGGGGGGACCCTACAATGAGCAGTTCTTC. Its protein product is CASGLIAGGPYNEQFF.

In its sample, this clonotype was seen a few times. This chain joins TRBV7-2 and TRBJ1-4, with D possibly matching TRBD1 (6 bases). V dropped 6 bases and J dropped 0 bases, with 11 bases sitting between them. Germline loops: CDR1 SGHTA, CDR2 FQGNSA. This CDR3 spans 15 amino acids. The CDR3 DNA reads as TGTGCCAGCAGGGGGGCACAAGCAACTAATGAAAAACTGTTTTTT. It translates to CASRGAQATNEKLFF.

This sequence joins TRBV11-3 and TRBJ2-4; no clear D. The CDR3 sequence is 15 residues long. V was cut by 5 bases and J by 4 bases, with 15 bases left in between. Germline V CDR1 and CDR2: SGHNT, YENEEA. CDR3 residues: CASSPKTSWKNIQYF. The CDR3 DNA follows: TGTGCCAGCAGCCCGAAAACCTCGTGGAAAAACATTCAGTACTTC.